Below, 22 T cell receptor beta chains from the same sample are listed, as sequenced in a study of graft-versus-host responses after intestinal transplantation. Sequencing used immunoSEQ multiplex PCR; TCRdb keeps in-frame clones, though not all of them. Of tens of thousands of clones in the sample, roughly 94% were seen once. The sample here was PBMCs, taken 156 days after intestinal transplant. The receptors come from a human patient who received an intestinal transplant, so some T cells may come from the graft donor.

The chain recombines TRBV28 with TRBJ2-1; D ambiguous. Trimming removed 5 bases from V and 5 bases from J, with 10 bases in between. Germline loops: CDR1 MDHEN, CDR2 SYDVKM. The CDR3 extends over 13 amino acids. The CDR3 DNA sequence: TGTGCCAGCAGTCCCGTTGCGAACAATGAGCAGTTCTTC. This encodes CASSPVANNEQFF.

This clone was seen once. In the same sample, other DNA sequences code for this CDR3. The chain joins TRBV11-2 to TRBJ2-5; the D is unclear. This CDR3 is 13 amino acids long. V was pared by 2 bases and J by 2 bases, with 6 bases between. Germline CDR1 reads SGHAT; CDR2 reads FQNNGV. For the CDR3, the DNA is TGTGCCAGCAGCTTAAACACTCAAGAGACCCAGTACTTC. Its protein product is CASSLNTQETQYF.

This chain uses TRBV6-6 with TRBJ1-1; TRBD1 matches at 9 bases. V trimming: 6 bases; J trimming: 1 base; junction bases outside the gene matches: 6. The germline V gene encodes CDR1 MNHNY and CDR2 SVGAGI (reference sequence). The CDR3 runs to 15 residues. The CDR3 spells CASRPPGQGNTEAFF. The CDR3, as DNA: TGTGCCAGCAGACCACCGGGACAGGGGAACACTGAAGCTTTCTTT.

This rearrangement joins TRBV13 to TRBJ2-1, with D possibly matching TRBD2 (7 bases). Germline-derived CDR1 and CDR2 are PRHDT and FYEKMQ (reference sequence). Trimming removed 5 bases from V and 5 bases from J, with 16 bases in between. CDR3 length equals 15 residues. CDR3 coding DNA: TGTGCCAGCAGCGAAGACGGGGGGCCCGACAATGAGCAGTTCTTC. Its translation: CASSEDGGPDNEQFF.

This clone has only a few counts. V gene TRBV5-1 combines with J gene TRBJ2-7; possibly TRBD1 for D (5 bases). V shed 1 base and J shed 2 bases, with 10 bases lying between them. CDR1 and CDR2 from the germline V gene are SGHRS and YFSETQ. The CDR3 is made up of 14 amino acids. CDR3 loop: CASSLLDRAYEQYF. The DNA of the CDR3 is TGCGCCAGCAGCTTGCTAGACAGAGCCTACGAGCAGTACTTC.

The chain is built from TRBV13 and TRBJ1-4, with TRBD1 matching over 9 bases. Germline V gene data show CDR1 as PRHDT and CDR2 as FYEKMQ (reference sequence). V gave up 2 bases and J gave up 0 bases; unmatched junction bases: 1. The CDR3 runs 16 residues. The CDR3 nucleotides read TGTGCCAGCAGCTTAAGACAGGGGGCAACTAATGAAAAACTGTTTTTT. As protein: CASSLRQGATNEKLFF.

The chain links TRBV28 to TRBJ2-1; TRBD2 matches 11 bases. V gave up 5 bases and J gave up 8 bases; unmatched junction bases: 17. The CDR3 sequence is 18 residues long. The germline CDR1 and CDR2 sequences are MDHEN and SYDVKM. The CDR3 bases are TGTGCCAGCAGTCTCCCAAGACTAGCGGGACCGATTTCGGATGAGCAGTTCTTC. As protein: CASSLPRLAGPISDEQFF.

The chain joins TRBV18 to TRBJ2-7, with D tentatively TRBD1 (5 bases). Trimming took 6 bases from V and 0 from J, leaving 6 bases between them. Germline values: CDR1 KGHSH, CDR2 LQKENI. This CDR3 region has 12 residues. Here the CDR3 reads CASSRVSYEQYF. CDR3 bases: TGTGCCAGCTCCAGGGTCTCCTACGAGCAGTACTTC.

This sequence joins TRBV4-3 and TRBJ2-7, with D uncertain. There are 14 residues in the CDR3. CDR1 and CDR2 from the germline V gene are LGHNA and YSLEER. The V end was cut by 1 base, the J end by 2 bases, with 9 bases between. The CDR3 loop is CASSQGTATYEQYF. The CDR3 DNA sequence: TGCGCCAGCAGCCAAGGCACAGCGACCTACGAGCAGTACTTC.

The chain combines TRBV12-5 with TRBJ1-1; 7 bases line up with TRBD1. The germline V gene encodes CDR1 LGHNT and CDR2 FRNRAP. This CDR3 contains 15 residues. With 0 bases clipped from V and 4 bases from J, the junction kept 5 bases outside the gene matches. The CDR3 loop reads CASGLVKQGITEAFF. DNA for the CDR3: TGTGCTAGTGGTTTGGTTAAACAGGGGATCACTGAAGCTTTCTTT. Filled out from reference TRBV12-5 and TRBJ1-1, the complete variable domain reads DARVTQTPRHKVTEMGQEVTMRCQPILGHNTVFWYRQTMMQGLELLAYFRNRAPLDDSGMPKDRFSAEMPDATLATLKIQPSEPRDSAVYFCASGLVKQGITEAFFGQGTRLTVV.

The genes are TRBV28 and TRBJ1-4, with D tentatively TRBD1 (6 bases). The CDR3 has 16 amino acids. Looked up from germline, CDR1 is MDHEN and CDR2 is SYDVKM. V lost 6 bases and J lost 4, with 18 bases in between. CDR3 DNA: TGTGCCAGCAGCGAAAGGTGGGGGGCGATTAATGAAAAACTGTTTTTT. Translation: CASSERWGAINEKLFF.

This chain connects TRBV4-3 to TRBJ2-4; D is unclear. Germline CDR1 reads LGHNA; CDR2 reads YSLEER. The CDR3 runs to 17 residues. The V end was cut by 0 bases, the J end by 3 bases, with 15 bases between. DNA of the CDR3: TGCGCCAGCAGCCAAGAATGGCCGGTATGGGGCAAAAACATTCAGTACTTC. This gives the protein CASSQEWPVWGKNIQYF.

This sequence joins TRBV4-3 and TRBJ1-2; 7 bases line up with TRBD1. Germline CDR1 and CDR2: LGHNA and YSLEER. The CDR3 runs 15 residues. Losses at the gene ends were 3 bases for V and 4 bases for J; bases not matched to a gene: 8. The CDR3 nucleotides are TGCGCCAGCAGCCAGGGGCAGGGGGAGATCTATGGCTACACCTTC. Protein sequence: CASSQGQGEIYGYTF.

The rearrangement links TRBV25-1 to TRBJ1-2, with D unclear. In germline, CDR1 is MGHDK, CDR2 SYGVNS. The CDR3 is 13 residues long. V was clipped by 5 bases and J by 5 bases, with 12 bases between them. The CDR3 nucleotides are TGTGCCAGCAGTTACGGCAAAATATATGGCTACACCTTC. Protein: CASSYGKIYGYTF.

This chain connects TRBV7-9 to TRBJ2-1; 7 positions match TRBD1. J lost 4 bases, V lost 1 base, and 4 bases had no gene match. Germline lookup yields CDR1 SEHNR and CDR2 FQNEAQ (reference sequence). The CDR3 sequence is 15 residues long. CDR3 DNA: TGTGCCAGCAGCTTAGGTACGGGACAGTACAATGAGCAGTTCTTC. Amino acids: CASSLGTGQYNEQFF.

The V gene is TRBV27, the J gene TRBJ1-1; TRBD1 matches at 10 bases. The germline CDR1 and CDR2 sequences are MNHEY and SMNVEV (reference sequence). CDR3 length: 14 amino acids. After removal of 6 bases from V and 4 bases from J, the junction contained 5 bases not matched to a gene. The CDR3 loop reads CASSRDRGSTEAFF. The CDR3 coding sequence is TGTGCCAGCAGCAGGGACAGGGGATCCACTGAAGCTTTCTTT.

The chain couples TRBV6-5 to TRBJ2-3; 8 bases are shared with TRBD2. The CDR3 length is 16 residues. The germline V gene has CDR1 MNHEY and CDR2 SVGAGI. Trimming at V came to 6 bases and at J to 0 bases, leaving 8 bases not matched to a gene. CDR3 coding DNA: TGTGCCAGCAGCTACCGCGTAGCGGGGAGCACAGATACGCAGTATTTT. Protein product: CASSYRVAGSTDTQYF.

This chain uses TRBV19 with TRBJ1-1; no definite D call. V lost 0 bases and J 0 bases, leaving 11 bases between the germline ends. Germline loops: CDR1 LNHDA, CDR2 SQIVND (reference sequence). The CDR3 is made up of 16 amino acids. The CDR3 DNA reads as TGTGCCAGTAGTATAGATCCAAGCAGCATGAACACTGAAGCTTTCTTT. Translated, it gives CASSIDPSSMNTEAFF.

V and J are TRBV11-2 and TRBJ2-1; 13 bases are shared with TRBD2. CDR3 length: 16 amino acids. After removal of 1 base from V and 7 bases from J, the junction contained 4 bases not matched to a gene. Germline CDR1 SGHAT, CDR2 FQNNGV. In nucleotides, the CDR3 is TGTGCCAGCAGCTTAGCACGGACTAGCGGGGGTAATGAGCAGTTCTTC. As protein: CASSLARTSGGNEQFF.

The chain uses TRBV28 and TRBJ1-6; tentatively, D is TRBD1 (6 bases). The V end lost 6 bases, the J end lost 4 bases, and 13 bases lay between the germline ends. The germline CDR1 and CDR2 sequences are MDHEN and SYDVKM. This CDR3 is built from 15 residues. CDR3 nucleotide sequence: TGTGCCAGCAGAGCCGGGGGGCTTTATAATTCACCCCTCCACTTT. It is translated as CASRAGGLYNSPLHF.

V usage is TRBV7-9 and J usage is TRBJ1-1; D might be TRBD1 (6 bases). The CDR3 runs to 18 residues. Trimming pared 5 bases from V and 5 bases from J, leaving 27 bases between. Germline V CDR1 and CDR2: SEHNR, FQNEAQ (reference sequence). CDR3 sequence reads: CASSPRGPLTGLLTEAFF. In nucleotides, the CDR3 is TGTGCCAGCAGCCCGAGGGGTCCGCTGACAGGACTTTTGACTGAAGCTTTCTTT.

The chain is built from TRBV7-2 and TRBJ2-7, with a tentative D call TRBD2 (5 bases). The V end lost 1 base, the J end lost 6 bases, and 10 bases lay between the germline ends. The V gene's germline CDR1 is SGHTA and CDR2 FQGNSA. CDR3 length equals 13 residues. The CDR3 spells CASSLVPEGEQYF. DNA of the CDR3: TGTGCCAGCAGCTTAGTCCCAGAGGGCGAGCAGTACTTC.